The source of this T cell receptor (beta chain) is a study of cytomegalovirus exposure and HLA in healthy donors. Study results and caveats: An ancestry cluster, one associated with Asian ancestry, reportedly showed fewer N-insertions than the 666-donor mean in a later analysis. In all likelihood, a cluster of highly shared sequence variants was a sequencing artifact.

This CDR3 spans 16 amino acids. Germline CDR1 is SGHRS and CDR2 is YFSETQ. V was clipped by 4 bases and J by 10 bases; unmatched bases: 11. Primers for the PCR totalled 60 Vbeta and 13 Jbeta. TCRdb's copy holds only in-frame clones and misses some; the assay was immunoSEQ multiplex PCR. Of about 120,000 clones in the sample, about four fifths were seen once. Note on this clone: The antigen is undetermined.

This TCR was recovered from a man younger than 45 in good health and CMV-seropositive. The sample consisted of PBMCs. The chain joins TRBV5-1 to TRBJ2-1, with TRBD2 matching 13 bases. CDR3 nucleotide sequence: TGCGCCAGCAGCGGGGGAACTAGCGGGGGGGCATGGGAGCAGTTCTTC. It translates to CASSGGTSGGAWEQFF.